The T cell receptor (beta chain) described here comes from a study of CD8 T cells in ankylosing spondylitis. Study-wide results and limits: In reactive arthritis synovial fluid and blood, some motif variants had been reported before. Reportedly, matched ankylosing spondylitis synovial fluid was significantly enriched for disease-linked clones. As for the disease-linked clones, they showed a CD8+ phenotype and occurred at relatively low frequencies in peripheral blood. It appeared that ankylosing spondylitis blood was characterized by a TCR beta motif of seven or eight highly homologous variants.

The sample holds one count of this clonotype. Its target is unknown. Molecular-barcoded quantitative 5'-RACE produced these TCR beta libraries. TCRdb re-analysed the 5' RACE reads in MiXCR, keeping a single row per CDR3 protein. Among 800,000 to 900,000 distinct CDR3 sequences listed, around 11% were seen once. The source material was blood, either unsorted or a sorted T cell fraction (not recorded which). The clonotype comes from a male donor with ankylosing spondylitis.

CDR3 in DNA: TGTGCCAGCTTAACCGTGAGCTCCTACGAGCAGTACTTC. This gives the protein CASLTVSSYEQYF. The genes are TRBV6-2 or TRBV6-3 and TRBJ2-7; D gene uncertain. Between the trimmed V and J ends, which lost 8 bases and 0 bases, there was a span of 11 bases. The CDR3 is 13 amino acids. CDR1 is MNHEY, CDR2 SVGEGT, per germline.